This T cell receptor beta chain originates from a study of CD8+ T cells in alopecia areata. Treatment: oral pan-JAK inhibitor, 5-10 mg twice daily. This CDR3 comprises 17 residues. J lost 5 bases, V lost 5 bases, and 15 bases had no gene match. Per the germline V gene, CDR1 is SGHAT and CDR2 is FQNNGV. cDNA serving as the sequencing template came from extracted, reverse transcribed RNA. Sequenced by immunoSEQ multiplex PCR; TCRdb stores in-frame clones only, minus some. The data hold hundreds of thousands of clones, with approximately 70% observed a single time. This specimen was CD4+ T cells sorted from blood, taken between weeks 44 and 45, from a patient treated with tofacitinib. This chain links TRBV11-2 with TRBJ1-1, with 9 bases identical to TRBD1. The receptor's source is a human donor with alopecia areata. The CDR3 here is CASSRLGTGRLRTEAFF. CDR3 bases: TGTGCCAGCAGCCGACTCGGGACAGGGAGGTTGAGGACTGAAGCTTTCTTT.